The sequence of this T cell receptor (beta chain) was determined in a study of T cell responses to AZD1222 COVID-19 vaccine. Germline loops: CDR1 SGHTA, CDR2 FQGNSA. The CDR3 contains 16 residues. The J segment lost 1 base and the V segment lost 5 bases, leaving 6 bases of the junction unmatched. Comment on this clone: No antigen is known for it.

Method: immunoSEQ multiplex PCR; TCRdb's copy keeps in-frame clones and lacks some. The table has around 110,000 clones, approximately 85% seen once. Study results and caveats: Along spike, vaccine-associated CD4 TCRs were found throughout, with dominance at 160-218 and 743-854.

The receptor's source is an adult in good health. The starting material was peripheral blood, obtained on day 0 of MenACWY control vaccination. This rearrangement joins TRBV7-2 to TRBJ2-3; TRBD2 matches at 10 bases. DNA of the CDR3: TGTGCCAGCAGCCTTCACAGCGGGGGGGGCACAGATACGCAGTATTTT. Protein: CASSLHSGGGTDTQYF.